The rows below give T cell receptor beta chains drawn from one sample of a study of T cell clones after liver transplantation. The table came from immunoSEQ multiplex PCR; TCRdb's copy has only in-frame clones and leaves some out. The sample lists more than 100,000 clones; around 80% were seen once. The material sequenced was CD4+ T cells from blood, taken about 50 months after liver transplant. Receptor source: a human patient who received a liver transplant. The T cells may come from the graft donor. Each CDR3 is given without its conserved first and last residue. A D gene is named only where the DNA matches it firmly.

j_gene | d_gene | v_gene | CDR3aa
TRBJ1-2 | - | TRBV29-1 | SAERVGDGYT
TRBJ2-2 | TRBD1 | TRBV7-3 | ASSPDPGGTGELF
TRBJ1-2 | - | TRBV5-4 | ASSLAGTYGYT
TRBJ2-7 | - | TRBV7-3 | ASSLGRTDSYEQY
TRBJ2-7 | TRBD1 | TRBV10-1 | ASSKGQSSYEQY
TRBJ2-6 | - | TRBV6-5 | ASSPEGTGANVLT
TRBJ2-5 | - | TRBV19 | ASTPRRGFQETQY
TRBJ1-2 | TRBD1 | TRBV18 | ASSPNTGASGYGYT
TRBJ2-7 | TRBD2 | TRBV4-2 | ASSQEVPKWVAGLPYEQY
TRBJ2-1 | TRBD2 | TRBV9 | ASSGPVGGRASYNEQF
TRBJ1-5 | - | TRBV11-1 | ASSWGSNQPQH
TRBJ1-3 | TRBD1 | TRBV11-3 | ASSLSGTGASGNTIY
TRBJ1-2 | TRBD1 | TRBV14 | ASSQGGGQGNYGYT
TRBJ2-6 | - | TRBV27 | ASSFSGYSGANVLT
TRBJ1-4 | - | TRBV6-6 | ASRDEKLF
TRBJ1-2 | TRBD1 | TRBV4-1 | ASSTGQGNYGYT
TRBJ2-7 | - | TRBV29-1 | SVGTESYEQY
TRBJ2-7 | - | TRBV27 | ARTNTGARGYEQY
TRBJ2-3 | - | TRBV7-2 | ASSGPPGTPGTDTQY
TRBJ1-3 | - | TRBV5-5 | ASSLAGVSGNTIY
TRBJ1-5 | - | TRBV10-3 | AISEGAGGNQPQH
TRBJ1-2 | TRBD1 | TRBV28 | ASGSALGQGGGYT
TRBJ2-2 | - | TRBV7-3 | ASSSLPGSNWDLLNTGELF
TRBJ2-7 | - | TRBV7-3 | ASSLMPGLFDEQY
TRBJ1-3 | - | TRBV6-5 | ASSYSSPFSGNTIY
TRBJ2-1 | - | TRBV5-6 | ASSLNFGVGSYNEQF
TRBJ1-4 | - | TRBV7-2 | ASSPRRTEKLF
TRBJ2-3 | TRBD2 | TRBV5-1 | ASSSGLAGGTSTDTQY
TRBJ1-1 | - | TRBV10-3 | ATSWDGATEAF
TRBJ1-2 | - | TRBV2 | ASSGKGLYGYT
TRBJ1-2 | TRBD1 | TRBV6-5 | ASSPGQSYGYT
TRBJ2-1 | - | TRBV5-1 | ASSLANSGYNEQF
TRBJ2-5 | - | TRBV19 | ASSMTATGGETQY
TRBJ2-7 | TRBD1 | TRBV19 | ASSIPGQGNSYEQY
TRBJ2-2 | - | TRBV9 | ASSTRTDLGELF
TRBJ1-1 | - | TRBV5-4 | ASSSFRGTNTEAF
TRBJ2-1 | TRBD2 | TRBV14 | ASSQDWGTSGSGNEQF
TRBJ1-1 | - | TRBV7-3 | ASSAEMNTEAF
TRBJ2-1 | TRBD2 | TRBV19 | ASSIDQPRGAGNEQF
TRBJ2-3 | - | TRBV7-9 | ASSLGASSTDTQY
TRBJ1-1 | TRBD1 | TRBV27 | ASSRGQTMNTEAF
TRBJ2-1 | - | TRBV19 | ASSKLGGWRSNEQF
TRBJ2-3 | - | TRBV29-1 | SVAPRDDTQY
TRBJ2-7 | TRBD1 | TRBV27 | ASSLLRTGPSVVNEQY
TRBJ2-2 | - | TRBV6-5 | ASRYGPDNTGELF
TRBJ2-5 | TRBD1 | TRBV14 | ASSRPTGALGLGETQY
TRBJ1-5 | - | TRBV6-1 | ASHVAGNQPQH
TRBJ2-1 | TRBD2 | TRBV5-1 | ASSLALWTSGGYNEQF
TRBJ1-5 | - | TRBV7-2 | ASSAGTFEPQH
TRBJ2-7 | - | TRBV6-5 | ASSGYYEQY
TRBJ2-7 | - | TRBV19 | ASSMLGYEQY
TRBJ2-7 | - | TRBV6-5 | ASSYGGDRVYEQY
TRBJ2-6 | - | TRBV29-1 | SARDTGANVLT
TRBJ2-1 | TRBD2 | TRBV11-2 | ASSLRVRGLAGELEQF
TRBJ1-5 | - | TRBV28 | ASSLTTVLGQPQH
TRBJ2-2 | TRBD2 | TRBV2 | ASISSGTTTGELF
TRBJ1-6 | - | TRBV27 | ASRRTNNSPLH
TRBJ2-5 | - | TRBV25-1 | ASSGYSQGRETQY
TRBJ2-7 | - | TRBV6-1 | ASSEALVSYEQY
TRBJ2-7 | - | TRBV2 | ASSVASGSSYEQY